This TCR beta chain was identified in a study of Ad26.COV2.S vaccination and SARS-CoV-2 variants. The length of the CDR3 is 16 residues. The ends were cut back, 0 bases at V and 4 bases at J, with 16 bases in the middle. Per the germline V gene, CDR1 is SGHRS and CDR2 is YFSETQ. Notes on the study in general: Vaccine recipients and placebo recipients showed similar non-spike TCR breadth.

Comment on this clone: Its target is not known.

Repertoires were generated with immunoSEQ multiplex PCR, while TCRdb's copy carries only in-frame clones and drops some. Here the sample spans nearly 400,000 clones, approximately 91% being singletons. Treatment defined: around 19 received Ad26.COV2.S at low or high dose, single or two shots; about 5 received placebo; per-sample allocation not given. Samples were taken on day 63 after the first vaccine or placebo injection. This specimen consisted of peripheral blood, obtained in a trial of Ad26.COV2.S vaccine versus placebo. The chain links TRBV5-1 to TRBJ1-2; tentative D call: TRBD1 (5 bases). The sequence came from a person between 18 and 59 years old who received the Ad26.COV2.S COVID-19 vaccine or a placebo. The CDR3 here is CASSLGAGRDAYGYTF. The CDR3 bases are TGCGCCAGCAGCTTGGGTGCCGGTAGGGACGCCTATGGCTACACCTTC.